This paragraph covers one T cell receptor (beta chain) sequence. This sample was included in a study of blood T cell repertoires in COVID-19. Looking at the study overall: PBMCs, B-cell-depleted T cells, or T cells were the source of the cDNA or gDNA that made up the material.

This table comes from immunoSEQ multiplex PCR, and its TCRdb copy is limited to in-frame clones, with some not included. The sample holds some 89,000 clones, around nine tenths seen once. This CDR3 contains 13 residues. Germline CDR1 reads MGHRA; CDR2 reads YSYEKL. V lost 5 bases to trimming and J lost 7 bases, with 11 bases between them. This chain links TRBV4-1 with TRBJ2-2, with a weak D call TRBD1 (6 bases). The sequence was collected from a human donor in a cohort sampled during active COVID-19. Material: peripheral blood. CDR3 DNA: TGCGCCAGCAGCAACGCCAGGGGCGGGGAGCTGTTTTTT. It encodes CASSNARGGELFF.